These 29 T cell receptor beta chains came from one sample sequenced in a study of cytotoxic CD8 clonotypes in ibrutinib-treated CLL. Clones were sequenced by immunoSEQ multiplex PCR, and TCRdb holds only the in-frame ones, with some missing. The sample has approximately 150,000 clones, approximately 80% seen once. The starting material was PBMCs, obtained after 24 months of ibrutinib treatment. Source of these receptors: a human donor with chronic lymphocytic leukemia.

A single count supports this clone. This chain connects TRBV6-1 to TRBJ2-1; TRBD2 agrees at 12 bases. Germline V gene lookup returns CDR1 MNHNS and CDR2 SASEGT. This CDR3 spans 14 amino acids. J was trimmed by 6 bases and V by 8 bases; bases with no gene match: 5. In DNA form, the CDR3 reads TGTGCCAGCCAAACTAGCGGGGGGAGCAATGAGCAGTTCTTC. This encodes CASQTSGGSNEQFF.

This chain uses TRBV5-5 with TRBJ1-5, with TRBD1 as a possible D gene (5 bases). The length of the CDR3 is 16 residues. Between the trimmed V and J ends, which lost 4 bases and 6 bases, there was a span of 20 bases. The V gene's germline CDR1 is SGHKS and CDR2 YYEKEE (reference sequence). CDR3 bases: TGTGCCAGCAGCGAGTGGGACGGCGGCGTCAGTCAGCCCCAGCATTTT. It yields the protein CASSEWDGGVSQPQHF.

CDR3 DNA: TGTGCCAGCAGCTCCCCCCGACTAGCGGGGGGCCCCAGGGACAATGAGCAGTTCTTC. Protein: CASSSPRLAGGPRDNEQFF. The chain combines TRBV7-9 with TRBJ2-1; TRBD2 matches at 13 bases. The CDR3 spans 19 residues. J lost 5 bases, V lost 4 bases, and 14 bases had no gene match. From germline, CDR1 is SEHNR and CDR2 FQNEAQ (reference sequence).

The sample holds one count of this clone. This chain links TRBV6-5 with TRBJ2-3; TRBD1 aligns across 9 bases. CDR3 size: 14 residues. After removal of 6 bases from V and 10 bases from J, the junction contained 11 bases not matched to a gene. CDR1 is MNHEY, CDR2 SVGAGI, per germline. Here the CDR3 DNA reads TGTGCCAGCAGGGCCGGGACAGGGTCCAGGTCGCAGTATTTT. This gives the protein CASRAGTGSRSQYF.

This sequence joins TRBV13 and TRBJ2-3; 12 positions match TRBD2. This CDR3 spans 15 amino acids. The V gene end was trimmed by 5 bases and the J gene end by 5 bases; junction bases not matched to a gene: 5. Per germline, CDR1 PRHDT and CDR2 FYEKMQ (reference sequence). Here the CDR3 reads CASSILAGGRDTQYF. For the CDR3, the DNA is TGTGCCAGCAGCATTCTAGCGGGGGGGCGAGATACGCAGTATTTT.

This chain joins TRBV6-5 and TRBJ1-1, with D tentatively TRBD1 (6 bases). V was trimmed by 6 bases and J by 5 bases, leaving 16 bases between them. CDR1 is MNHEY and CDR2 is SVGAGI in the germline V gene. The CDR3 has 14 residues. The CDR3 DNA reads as TGTGCCAGCAGCCCAGGTCGGGGGCGGACTGAAGCTTTCTTT. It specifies CASSPGRGRTEAFF.

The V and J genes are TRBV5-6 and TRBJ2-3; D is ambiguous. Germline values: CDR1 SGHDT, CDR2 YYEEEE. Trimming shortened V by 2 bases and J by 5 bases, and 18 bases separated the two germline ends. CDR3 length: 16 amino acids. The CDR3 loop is CASSLGLTSPRDTQYF. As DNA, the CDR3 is TGTGCCAGCAGCTTAGGTCTCACCAGCCCCAGAGATACGCAGTATTTT.

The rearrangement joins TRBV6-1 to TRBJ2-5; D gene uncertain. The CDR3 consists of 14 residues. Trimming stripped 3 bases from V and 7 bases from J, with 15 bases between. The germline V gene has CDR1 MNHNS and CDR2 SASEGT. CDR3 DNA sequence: TGTGCCAGCAGTGATGGGGATTTGGTGGGGACCCAGTACTTC. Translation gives CASSDGDLVGTQYF.

The chain's CDR3 is CASSLANPGQGFIQYF. The CDR3 nucleotides are TGTGCCAGCAGCTTAGCCAACCCGGGACAGGGGTTCATTCAGTACTTC. V usage is TRBV7-8 and J usage is TRBJ2-4; TRBD1 matches 10 bases. Germline trimming cut 0 bases from V and 9 bases from J; bases unmatched to any gene: 8. There are 16 residues in the CDR3. In germline, CDR1 is SGHVS, CDR2 FQNEAQ.

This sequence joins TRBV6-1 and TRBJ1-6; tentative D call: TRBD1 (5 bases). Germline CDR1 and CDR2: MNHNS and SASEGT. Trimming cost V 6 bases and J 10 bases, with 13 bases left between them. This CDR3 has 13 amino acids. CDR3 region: CASSTTGVSPLHF. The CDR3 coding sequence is TGTGCCAGCAGCACCACGGGGGTCTCACCCCTCCACTTT.

CDR3 sequence (DNA): TGCGCCAGCAGCTCCGGGACAGGGTCTGGAAACACCATATATTTT. Its protein product is CASSSGTGSGNTIYF. The chain joins TRBV5-1 to TRBJ1-3, with 9 positions matching TRBD1. This CDR3 contains 15 residues. Germline V gene data show CDR1 as SGHRS and CDR2 as YFSETQ. After removal of 3 bases from V and 1 base from J, the junction contained 2 bases not matched to a gene.

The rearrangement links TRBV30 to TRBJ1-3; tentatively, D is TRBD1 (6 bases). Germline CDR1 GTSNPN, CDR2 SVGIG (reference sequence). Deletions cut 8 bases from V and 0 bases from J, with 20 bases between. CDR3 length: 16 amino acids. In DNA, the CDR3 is TGTGCCGAAGGGACTAAACAGGGAACCTCTGGAAACACCATATATTTT. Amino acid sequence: CAEGTKQGTSGNTIYF.

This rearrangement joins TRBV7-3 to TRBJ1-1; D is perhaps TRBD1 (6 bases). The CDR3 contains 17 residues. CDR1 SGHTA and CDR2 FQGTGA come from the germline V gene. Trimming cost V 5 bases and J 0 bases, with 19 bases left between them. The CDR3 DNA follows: TGTGCCAGCAGCGCGTCCCCCGGACAGCCCATGAACACTGAAGCTTTCTTT. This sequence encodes CASSASPGQPMNTEAFF.

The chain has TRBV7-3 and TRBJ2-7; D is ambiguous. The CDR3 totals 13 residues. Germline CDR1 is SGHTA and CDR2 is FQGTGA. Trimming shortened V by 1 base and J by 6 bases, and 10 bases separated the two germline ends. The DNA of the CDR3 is TGTGCCAGCAGCTTAAGTCCGCTGGGCGAGCAGTACTTC. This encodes CASSLSPLGEQYF.

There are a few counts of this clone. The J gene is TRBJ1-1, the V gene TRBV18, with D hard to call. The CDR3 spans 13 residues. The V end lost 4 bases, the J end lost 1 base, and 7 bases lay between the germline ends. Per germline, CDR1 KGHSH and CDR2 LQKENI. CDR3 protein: CASSRQENTEAFF. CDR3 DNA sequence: TGTGCCAGCTCACGTCAGGAGAACACTGAAGCTTTCTTT.

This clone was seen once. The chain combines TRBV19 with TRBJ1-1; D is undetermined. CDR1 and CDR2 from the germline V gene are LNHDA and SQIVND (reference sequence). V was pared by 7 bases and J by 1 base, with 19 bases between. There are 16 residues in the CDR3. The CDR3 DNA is TGTGCCAGTAATCAATTCGGGGATGGAGGGAACACTGAAGCTTTCTTT. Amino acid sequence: CASNQFGDGGNTEAFF.

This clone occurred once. CDR3 DNA: TGTGCCAGCAGCTTAGACGTAGGAGGTGAAAAACTGTTTTTT. Translating gives CASSLDVGGEKLFF. The V gene is TRBV7-9, the J gene TRBJ1-4; D is undetermined. The germline V and J ends were trimmed by 1 base and 7 bases, with 10 bases remaining between them. The CDR3 runs 14 residues. The germline gives CDR1 SEHNR, CDR2 FQNEAQ (reference sequence). Full variable domain (rest looked up from reference TRBV7-9 and TRBJ1-4): DTGVSQNPRHKITKRGQNVTFRCDPISEHNRLYWYRQTLGQGPEFLTYFQNEAQLEKSRLLSDRFSAERPKGSFSTLEIQRTEQGDSAMYLCASSLDVGGEKLFFGSGTQLSVL.

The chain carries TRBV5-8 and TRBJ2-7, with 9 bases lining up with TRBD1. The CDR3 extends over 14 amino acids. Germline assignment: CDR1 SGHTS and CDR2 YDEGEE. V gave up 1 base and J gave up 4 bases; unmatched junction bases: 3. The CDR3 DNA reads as TGTGCCAGCAGCTTGATACAGGGGGCTTACGAGCAGTACTTC. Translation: CASSLIQGAYEQYF.

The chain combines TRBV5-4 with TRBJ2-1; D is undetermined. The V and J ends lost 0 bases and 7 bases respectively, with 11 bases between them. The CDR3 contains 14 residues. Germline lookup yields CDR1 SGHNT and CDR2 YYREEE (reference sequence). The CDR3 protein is CASSLADRRNEQFF. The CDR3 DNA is TGTGCCAGCAGCTTGGCGGACCGAAGGAATGAGCAGTTCTTC.

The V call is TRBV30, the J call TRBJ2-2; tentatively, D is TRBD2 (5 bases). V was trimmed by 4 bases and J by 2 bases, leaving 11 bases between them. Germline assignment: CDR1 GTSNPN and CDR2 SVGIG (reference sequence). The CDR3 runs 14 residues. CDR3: CAWTLEGNTGELFF. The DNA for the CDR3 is TGTGCCTGGACCCTCGAGGGAAACACCGGGGAGCTGTTTTTT.

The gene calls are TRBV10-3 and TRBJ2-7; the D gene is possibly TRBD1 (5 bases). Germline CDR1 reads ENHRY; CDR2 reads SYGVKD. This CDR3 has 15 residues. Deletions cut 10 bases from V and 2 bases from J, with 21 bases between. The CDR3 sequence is CASTYEVQGPYEQYF. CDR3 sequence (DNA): TGTGCCAGCACCTACGAGGTTCAGGGCCCCTACGAGCAGTACTTC.

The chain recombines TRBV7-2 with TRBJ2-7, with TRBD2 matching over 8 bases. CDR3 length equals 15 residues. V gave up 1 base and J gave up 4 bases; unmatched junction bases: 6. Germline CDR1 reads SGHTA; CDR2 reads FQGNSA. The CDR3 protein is CASSLDPSGFYEQYF. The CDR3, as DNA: TGTGCCAGCAGCTTAGACCCTAGCGGGTTTTACGAGCAGTACTTC.

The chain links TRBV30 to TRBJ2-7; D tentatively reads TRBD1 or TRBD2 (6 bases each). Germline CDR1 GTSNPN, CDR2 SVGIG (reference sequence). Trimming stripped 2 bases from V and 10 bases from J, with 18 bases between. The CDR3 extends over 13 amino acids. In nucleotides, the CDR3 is TGTGCCTGGAGTAAACCGGGGGCCAGAGGTCAGTACTTC. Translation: CAWSKPGARGQYF.

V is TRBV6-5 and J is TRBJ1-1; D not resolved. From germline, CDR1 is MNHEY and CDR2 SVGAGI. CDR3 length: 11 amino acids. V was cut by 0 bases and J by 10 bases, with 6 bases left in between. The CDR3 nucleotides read TGTGCCAGCAGTTACTCGTCGATAGCTTTCTTT. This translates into CASSYSSIAFF.

In nucleotides, the CDR3 is TGTGCCAGCAGCGTAGACGGCGACGGCCAAGCGGGCTACACCTTC. Its protein product is CASSVDGDGQAGYTF. The chain carries TRBV9 and TRBJ1-2; D is ambiguous. Trimming removed 0 bases at V and 8 bases at J, with 17 bases between. CDR1 and CDR2 (germline): SGDLS, YYNGEE. The CDR3 consists of 15 residues.

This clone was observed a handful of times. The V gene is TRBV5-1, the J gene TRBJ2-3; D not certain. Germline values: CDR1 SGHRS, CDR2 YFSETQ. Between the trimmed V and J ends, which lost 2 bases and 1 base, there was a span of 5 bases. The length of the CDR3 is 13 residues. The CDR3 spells CASSFRGTDTQYF. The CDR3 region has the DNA TGCGCCAGCAGCTTCCGGGGCACAGATACGCAGTATTTT.

CDR3 bases: TGTGCCACCAGCAGGGGGGACAGAGTGGTCTACGAGCAGTACTTC. Translating gives CATSRGDRVVYEQYF. The chain is built from TRBV15 and TRBJ2-7; TRBD1 matches 7 bases. The CDR3 has 15 residues. Germline CDR1 LNHNV, CDR2 YYDKDF (reference sequence). Trimming at V came to 3 bases and at J to 3 bases, leaving 8 bases not matched to a gene.

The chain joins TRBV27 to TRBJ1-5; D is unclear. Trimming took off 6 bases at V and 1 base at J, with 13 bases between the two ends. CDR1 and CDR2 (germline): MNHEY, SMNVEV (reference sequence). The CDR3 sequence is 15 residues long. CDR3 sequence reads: CASREGRSSNQPQHF. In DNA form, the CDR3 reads TGTGCCAGCAGGGAAGGACGGTCGAGCAATCAGCCCCAGCATTTT.

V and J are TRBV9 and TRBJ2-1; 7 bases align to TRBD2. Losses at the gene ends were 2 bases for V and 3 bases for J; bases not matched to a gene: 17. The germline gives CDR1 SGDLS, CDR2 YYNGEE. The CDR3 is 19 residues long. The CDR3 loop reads CASSVRTLQGRGGYNEQFF. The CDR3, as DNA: TGTGCCAGCAGCGTTCGTACGCTACAAGGGAGGGGAGGCTACAATGAGCAGTTCTTC. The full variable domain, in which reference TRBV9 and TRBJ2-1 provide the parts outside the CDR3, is DSGVTQTPKHLITATGQRVTLRCSPRSGDLSVYWYQQSLDQGLQFLIQYYNGEERAKGNILERFSAQQFPDLHSELNLSSLELGDSALYFCASSVRTLQGRGGYNEQFFGPGTRLTVL.